The T cell receptor (beta chain) described here comes from a study of cytomegalovirus exposure and HLA in healthy donors. This clone was counted only a few times. Its antigen is still unknown. Regarding the study as a whole: Per a prior analysis, the majority of TCR beta V segments were productive roughly 90% or roughly 30% of the time.

Trimming shortened V by 4 bases and J by 0 bases, and 9 bases separated the two germline ends. There are 15 residues in the CDR3. Germline V gene data show CDR1 as KGHSH and CDR2 as LQKENI. Researchers ran the PCR with 60 Vbeta and 13 Jbeta primers. Produced via immunoSEQ multiplex PCR; TCRdb's table is partial and in-frame only. The table lists approximately 220,000 clones, about 79% of them singletons. The receptor's source is a male donor in good health and CMV-seronegative. Sequencing input: PBMCs. The rearrangement uses TRBV18 and TRBJ1-4; no firm D call. The CDR3 DNA reads as TGTGCCAGCTCACGACAAGAAGCAACTAATGAAAAACTGTTTTTT. Encoded protein: CASSRQEATNEKLFF.